This T cell receptor beta chain was identified during a study of OX40 agonist ivuxolimab in advanced cancers. About the full investigation: Ivuxolimab was a fully human IgG2 agonistic monoclonal antibody targeting the costimulatory receptor OX40 (CD134). The point of sequencing TCRbeta in the periphery was to test whether ivuxolimab changed TCR sequence diversity and drove clonal T-cell expansion. The paper reports the monotherapy dose-escalation portion (N = 52 patients) of the phase I ivuxolimab trial. Of the roughly 53 patients in dose escalation, about 20 had hepatocellular carcinoma, some 15 had melanoma, 9 had renal cell carcinoma and 9 had head and neck cancer. Three dose-escalation patients achieved partial responses, one with hepatocellular carcinoma and two with cutaneous melanoma. In the dose-escalation cohort, 82.7% of patients were male, and the mean age was approximately 60 years, with a range of about 23 to 85. Patients were allowed to have had prior anti-PD-1, anti-PD-L1 or anti-CTLA-4 therapy, and 40% to 45% of the dose-escalation patients had been treated with checkpoint inhibitors. Intravenous ivuxolimab was administered to patients every 2 weeks at six dose levels: 0.01, 0.1, 0.3, 1.5, 3 and 10 mg/kg.

Note on this clone: Its antigen is not yet known. Per-base quality was not reported, and no clone a single base away is much larger than it.

Patients with a history of autoimmune disease or receiving systemic immunosuppression were excluded from the trial. In every dose cohort, peripheral blood was drawn for TCR sequencing at baseline, cycle 4 day 1, and cycle 7 day 1. The samples were drawn from a first-in-human, open-label, multicenter phase I dose-escalation trial of ivuxolimab. The trial enrolled adults with locally advanced or metastatic head and neck squamous cell, hepatocellular, melanoma or renal cell carcinoma. Before TCR sequencing, CD4+ T cells and CD8+ T cells were sorted from peripheral blood as separate populations. Genomic DNA was isolated from the sorted cells so that the TCRbeta CDR3 region could be sequenced. The immunoSEQ Assay was used to sequence the TCRbeta CDR3 regions. In its TCRdb copy, this immuneACCESS table keeps in-frame sequences only and misses some clones. Where compared with another copy, unresolved V genes explain less than half of these, and the others have no known cause. Here the sample has around 83,000 clones; 70% to 85% occur a single time. Clones ranked in the top ten supply around 6.6% of the sample.

On the study overall, not on this receptor specifically: Partial responders in the 0.1-3.0 mg/kg groups had among the lowest normalized peripheral clonal expansion, especially among CD8+ T cells. Low levels of normalized T-cell clonal expansion were also seen in some patients who did not respond. After ivuxolimab, more expanded clones were found on average in CD8+ T cells than in CD4+ T cells. Antigen specificity was not determined for the clonally expanded peripheral T cells. At doses of 0.1 to 3.0 mg/kg, clonal expansion of both CD4+ and CD8+ T cells in blood was seen between baseline and week 6.

As encoded in the germline V gene, CDR1 is KGHSH while CDR2 is LQKENI. Trimming accounts for 3 bases at V and 7 bases at J, while the number of junction bases matched to no gene is 9. The CDR3 holds 14 amino acids from the cysteine to the phenylalanine. Only CDR3 DNA remains: 42 bases, in frame from the first base. Specimen: CD4+ or CD8+ T cells sorted from blood, collected in a trial of the OX40 agonist ivuxolimab. The origin of this receptor is an adult with an advanced solid tumor such as melanoma, head and neck, liver or kidney cancer. The chain is encoded by TRBV18 joined to TRBJ2-7; TRBD1 fits 7 bases in the junction. The CDR3 reads CASSPPSGGREQYF. The nucleotide sequence reads as follows: TGTGCCAGCTCACCCCCTTCAGGGGGAAGAGAGCAGTACTTC.